The present T cell receptor beta chain was sequenced within a study of cytomegalovirus exposure and HLA in healthy donors. General study results and limits: Researchers reported from a later analysis that most CMV-associated TCR beta chains appeared HLA-restricted. The study labeled 180 or so TCR beta chains cytomegalovirus-associated.

Comments on this clone: Its antigen is undetermined.

Donors counted as nominally healthy when sampled, yet unrecorded immune exposures were likely. Germline loops: CDR1 LNHDA, CDR2 SQIVND (reference sequence). The CDR3 sequence is 16 residues long. V lost 5 bases, J lost 5 bases, and 19 bases lay in between. Both 60 Vbeta primers and 13 Jbeta primers went into the PCR. Sequenced by immunoSEQ multiplex PCR; TCRdb stores in-frame clones only, minus some. Among around 140,000 clones listed, approximately 82% were seen once. Material for sequencing was PBMCs. This chain joins TRBV19 and TRBJ1-5; D perhaps matches TRBD1 (6 bases). This TCR was sampled from a man between 18 and 29 years old in good health and CMV-seropositive. CDR3 protein: CASSPGGHRYYQPQHF. DNA of the CDR3: TGTGCCAGTAGTCCGGGGGGACACAGATACTATCAGCCCCAGCATTTT.